This T cell receptor beta chain was recorded in a study of T cells in Graves' hyperthyroidism and ophthalmopathy. RNA transcripts yielded amplified TCR beta CDR3 regions. TCR CDR3 underwent first-round RT-PCR with the HTBI primer set. From the multiplex PCR reads, TCRdb called clonotypes with MiXCR, one entry per CDR3 protein. The sample holds hundreds of thousands of distinct CDR3 sequences, more than 30% seen once. CDR1 is LNHNV, CDR2 YYDKDF, per germline (reference sequence). Trimming took 5 bases from V and 3 from J; bases not matched to a gene: 5. The CDR3 has 15 amino acids. The gene calls are TRBV15 and TRBJ2-1; 9 nucleotides match TRBD2. The clonotype was recovered from a man aged 18 to 29 with Graves' hyperthyroidism. The material sequenced was blood. CDR3 residues: CATSQEREVYNEQFF. CDR3 bases: TGTGCCACCAGCCAAGAGCGGGAGGTCTACAATGAGCAGTTCTTC. Complete variable domain (other parts from reference TRBV15 and TRBJ2-1): DAMVIQNPRYQVTQFGKPVTLSCSQTLNHNVMYWYQQKSSQAPKLLFHYYDKDFNNEADTPDNFQSRRPNTSFCFLDIRSPGLGDTAMYLCATSQEREVYNEQFFGPGTRLTVL.